The 30 T cell receptor beta chains in this list originate from one sample, sequenced in a study of cytomegalovirus exposure and HLA in healthy donors. 13 Jbeta primers and 60 Vbeta primers were used for the PCR. Repertoires were generated with immunoSEQ multiplex PCR, while TCRdb's copy carries only in-frame clones and drops some. The sample has tens of thousands of clones. The material sequenced was PBMCs. Source of these receptors: a man aged 30 to 45 in good health and CMV-seropositive.

The rearrangement uses TRBV9 and TRBJ2-3, with a weak D call TRBD1 (6 bases). Trimming cost V 5 bases and J 2 bases, with 15 bases left between them. The CDR3 has 15 amino acids. The V gene's germline CDR1 is SGDLS and CDR2 YYNGEE. The CDR3 DNA reads as TGTGCCAGCAGGGCCGGACAGAGCAACACAGATACGCAGTATTTT. Translated, it gives CASRAGQSNTDTQYF.

This rearrangement joins TRBV19 to TRBJ2-5; 9 bases map to TRBD1. The germline V gene encodes CDR1 LNHDA and CDR2 SQIVND (reference sequence). CDR3 length equals 19 residues. The junction had 21 bases not matched to a gene; V was cut back by 6 bases and J by 4 bases. CDR3 in DNA: TGTGCCAGTAGCCAATTAGTTGGTTTGGGACAGGGTAAAGTAGAGACCCAGTACTTC. Translated: CASSQLVGLGQGKVETQYF.

The J gene is TRBJ2-3, the V gene TRBV6-1, with 10 bases lining up with TRBD1. Germline V lookup: CDR1 MNHNS, CDR2 SASEGT. The CDR3 consists of 13 residues. V was pared by 10 bases and J by 6 bases, with 7 bases of the junction left unmatched. The CDR3 nucleotides are TGTGCCACCAGCGACAGGGGGCTGGATACGCAGTATTTT. Translating gives CATSDRGLDTQYF.

J is TRBJ1-5 and V is TRBV2; D possibly corresponds to TRBD1 (6 bases). The CDR3 totals 17 residues. V was shortened by 7 bases and J by 0 bases, with 19 bases between the two germline ends. Germline CDR1 SNHLY, CDR2 FYNNEI. CDR3 loop: CASNKQGSRASNQPQHF. The CDR3 DNA reads as TGTGCCAGCAATAAACAGGGTAGCCGGGCTAGCAATCAGCCCCAGCATTTT.

The chain combines TRBV7-8 with TRBJ2-7; TRBD2 matches 10 bases. In germline, CDR1 is SGHVS, CDR2 FQNEAQ. The CDR3 has 15 residues. V lost 1 base, J lost 4 bases, and 4 bases stayed unmatched. CDR3: CASSLVAGGLYEQYF. DNA of the CDR3: TGTGCCAGCAGCTTAGTAGCGGGAGGTTTGTACGAGCAGTACTTC. Drawing the rest from reference TRBV7-8 and TRBJ2-7, the complete variable domain is GAGVSQSPRYKVAKRGQDVALRCDPISGHVSLFWYQQALGQGPEFLTYFQNEAQLDKSGLPSDRFFAERPEGSVSTLKIQRTQQEDSAVYLCASSLVAGGLYEQYFGPGTRLTVT.

Worth noting for this clone: Its ends do not fully match the called genes, so a read error is possible. This chain uses TRBV7-7 with TRBJ2-5; D might be TRBD1 (6 bases). The germline V gene encodes CDR1 SSHAT and CDR2 FNYEAQ (reference sequence). The CDR3 spans 15 residues. CDR3 DNA: TGTGCTAGCAGCTTAGGGGCAGGGGCTGACGAGACCCAGTACTTC. Encoded protein: CASSLGAGADETQYF.

V is TRBV29-1 and J is TRBJ2-1, with D possibly TRBD2 on 6 matching bases. This CDR3 spans 14 amino acids. Germline-derived CDR1 and CDR2 are SQVTM and ANQGSEA. Trimming shortened V by 6 bases and J by 5 bases, and 17 bases separated the two germline ends. The CDR3 region has the DNA TGCAGCGTCCAGACTAGAGGGACCGACAATGAGCAGTTCTTC. As protein: CSVQTRGTDNEQFF.

The chain has TRBV5-6 and TRBJ2-7, with 10 bases lining up with TRBD1. V shed 5 bases and J 6 bases; nucleotides not matched to a gene: 5. The CDR3 has 13 amino acids. From germline, CDR1 is SGHDT and CDR2 YYEEEE. The CDR3, as DNA: TGTGCCAGCAGACCCGGGACAGGGGCCGAGCAGTACTTC. Residues: CASRPGTGAEQYF.

This CDR3 reads CAFGGYEQYF. For the CDR3, the DNA is TGTGCCTTTGGGGGGTATGAGCAGTACTTC. This chain joins TRBV25-1 and TRBJ2-7, with D perhaps TRBD2 (6 bases). V dropped 11 bases and J dropped 7 bases, with 12 bases sitting between them. Germline V CDR1 and CDR2: MGHDK, SYGVNS. The CDR3 spans 10 residues.

The genes are TRBV30 and TRBJ2-7, with 7 bases lining up with TRBD2. J gave up 6 bases and V 2 bases, and 4 bases lay outside the gene matches. CDR1 and CDR2 from the germline V gene are GTSNPN and SVGIG (reference sequence). This CDR3 contains 12 residues. This CDR3 is CAWSWAGVEQYF. In DNA form, the CDR3 reads TGTGCCTGGAGTTGGGCGGGAGTCGAGCAGTACTTC. Full variable domain (missing parts from reference TRBV30 and TRBJ2-7): SQTIHQWPATLVQPVGSPLSLECTVEGTSNPNLYWYRQAAGRGLQLLFYSVGIGQISSEVPQNLSASRPQDRQFILSSKKLLLSDSGFYLCAWSWAGVEQYFGPGTRLTVT.

The rearrangement links TRBV6-1 to TRBJ1-1; no firm D call. CDR1 is MNHNS and CDR2 is SASEGT in the germline V gene. Trimming stripped 7 bases from V and 5 bases from J, with 17 bases between. The CDR3 spans 14 residues. The DNA of the CDR3 is TGTGCCAGCACTTCGACACTCCCGCAGACTGAAGCTTTCTTT. It encodes CASTSTLPQTEAFF.

The gene calls are TRBV30 and TRBJ1-5, with 7 bases lining up with TRBD1. Germline V gives CDR1 GTSNPN, CDR2 SVGIG (reference sequence). V shed 3 bases and J 4 bases; nucleotides not matched to a gene: 6. CDR3 length equals 14 residues. The CDR3 DNA is TGTGCCTGGAGCCGGGACAGCGAGAATCAGCCCCAGCATTTT. Protein: CAWSRDSENQPQHF.

The chain recombines TRBV2 with TRBJ2-2; D ambiguous. Between the trimmed V and J ends, which lost 2 bases and 5 bases, there was a span of 27 bases. In germline, CDR1 is SNHLY, CDR2 FYNNEI. The CDR3 runs 20 residues. The DNA for the CDR3 is TGTGCCAGCAGTGAATCTGGTAGACTTTGGCACCCCCCTGGAACCGGGGAGCTGTTTTTT. Translation gives CASSESGRLWHPPGTGELFF.

The genes are TRBV9 and TRBJ2-7; perhaps TRBD2 as D (5 bases). The CDR3 extends over 14 amino acids. Germline V CDR1 and CDR2: SGDLS, YYNGEE. V was clipped by 1 base and J by 2 bases, with 10 bases between them. In DNA, the CDR3 is TGTGCCAGCAGCGTATCAGAGGGCCCCTACGAGCAGTACTTC. Translation: CASSVSEGPYEQYF.

The CDR3 DNA follows: TGTGCCAGCCCGGACGACAGGTCCTCCTACGAGCAGTACTTC. Protein: CASPDDRSSYEQYF. This rearrangement joins TRBV6-1 to TRBJ2-7; the D gene is possibly TRBD1 (6 bases). The V end was cut by 8 bases, the J end by 0 bases, with 14 bases between. Germline V gene sequence: CDR1 MNHNS, CDR2 SASEGT. This CDR3 spans 14 amino acids.

V and J are TRBV5-6 and TRBJ2-5; 8 bases line up with TRBD2. Germline loops: CDR1 SGHDT, CDR2 YYEEEE. V lost 5 bases to trimming and J lost 4 bases; unmatched junction nucleotides: 13. This CDR3 contains 16 residues. The CDR3 nucleotides are TGTGCCAGCAGTCGACGGGGGGGCTCGTGGGTAGAGACCCAGTACTTC. Protein product: CASSRRGGSWVETQYF.

The chain combines TRBV30 with TRBJ2-7; a possible D gene is TRBD1 (6 bases). Germline lookup yields CDR1 GTSNPN and CDR2 SVGIG (reference sequence). Trimming left V 1 base short and J 2 bases short, with 6 bases between. The CDR3 sequence is 12 residues long. The CDR3 spells CAWSGTAYEQYF. CDR3 DNA: TGTGCCTGGAGTGGGACAGCCTACGAGCAGTACTTC. The variable domain in full, with the rest retrieved from reference TRBV30 and TRBJ2-7, is SQTIHQWPATLVQPVGSPLSLECTVEGTSNPNLYWYRQAAGRGLQLLFYSVGIGQISSEVPQNLSASRPQDRQFILSSKKLLLSDSGFYLCAWSGTAYEQYFGPGTRLTVT.

The V gene is TRBV25-1, the J gene TRBJ2-7; TRBD1 aligns across 9 bases. Germline V gives CDR1 MGHDK, CDR2 SYGVNS. V lost 6 bases and J lost 4; bases outside the gene matches: 7. CDR3 length equals 14 residues. The CDR3 reads CASRRTGAGYEQYF. CDR3 bases: TGTGCCAGCAGACGGACAGGGGCTGGGTACGAGCAGTACTTC.

The rearrangement links TRBV29-1 to TRBJ2-7; TRBD2 might be the D (5 bases). This CDR3 comprises 15 residues. Deletions cut 0 bases from V and 4 bases from J, with 16 bases between. Germline CDR1 SQVTM, CDR2 ANQGSEA. CDR3 nucleotide sequence: TGCAGCGTTGAAGATCTCGGACGGGGTAGGTACGAGCAGTACTTC. Protein sequence: CSVEDLGRGRYEQYF.

In the case of this clone: Relative to the germline gene, one junction end is altered; a read error may explain this. The V call is TRBV27, the J call TRBJ2-3; unclear D gene. Germline CDR1 MNHEY, CDR2 SMNVEV (reference sequence). The CDR3 extends over 12 amino acids. Written as DNA, the CDR3 is TGTGCCAGCAGCCCGAGCACAGATAAGCAGTATTTT. It yields the protein CASSPSTDKQYF.

The chain employs TRBV5-1 and TRBJ2-3; 7 bases align to TRBD2. Per the germline V gene, CDR1 is SGHRS and CDR2 is YFSETQ. V was clipped by 6 bases and J by 1 base; unmatched bases: 14. The CDR3 covers 17 residues. DNA of the CDR3: TGCGCCAGCAACCCCACGACACGGGGGGTGGGCACAGATACGCAGTATTTT. It translates to CASNPTTRGVGTDTQYF.

The genes are TRBV7-9 and TRBJ2-7; D gene ambiguous. CDR1 is SEHNR, CDR2 FQNEAQ, per germline (reference sequence). The germline V and J ends were trimmed by 1 base and 2 bases, with 9 bases remaining between them. This CDR3 has 14 amino acids. CDR3 in amino acids: CASSLVLLPYEQYF. CDR3 nucleotides: TGTGCCAGCAGCTTAGTACTACTTCCCTACGAGCAGTACTTC.

This chain uses TRBV27 with TRBJ1-2; the match to TRBD1 covers 8 bases. The J segment lost 7 bases and the V segment lost 5 bases, leaving 15 bases of the junction unmatched. The CDR3 spans 16 residues. Germline assignment: CDR1 MNHEY and CDR2 SMNVEV (reference sequence). Here the CDR3 DNA reads TGTGCCAGCAGTCCCCACCTCGGACAGGGAGCGAGTGGCTACACCTTC. This codes for CASSPHLGQGASGYTF.

This chain links TRBV29-1 with TRBJ2-1; 8 positions match TRBD1. The CDR3 spans 17 residues. CDR1 is SQVTM, CDR2 ANQGSEA, per germline. V lost 4 bases and J lost 4; bases outside the gene matches: 15. CDR3 in amino acids: CSVGYMPRDRSYNEQFF. CDR3 bases: TGCAGCGTTGGATATATGCCCCGGGACAGGTCTTACAATGAGCAGTTCTTC.

This chain uses TRBV4-1 with TRBJ2-7, with a tentative D call TRBD1 (6 bases). The germline CDR1 and CDR2 sequences are MGHRA and YSYEKL. Trimming took off 4 bases at V and 2 bases at J, with 12 bases between the two ends. The CDR3 has 14 residues. This CDR3 reads CASSLDRFAYEQYF. The CDR3 DNA reads as TGCGCCAGCAGCCTCGACAGGTTTGCCTACGAGCAGTACTTC.

V is TRBV6-1 and J is TRBJ2-7; perhaps TRBD1 as D (5 bases). The CDR3 totals 15 residues. The germline V gene has CDR1 MNHNS and CDR2 SASEGT. V was shortened by 0 bases and J by 2 bases, with 11 bases between the two germline ends. In nucleotides, the CDR3 is TGTGCCAGCAGTGAAGCTTTCGACAGCGCCTACGAGCAGTACTTC. It yields the protein CASSEAFDSAYEQYF.

This chain uses TRBV7-2 with TRBJ2-1; D may be TRBD1 (5 bases). Germline-derived CDR1 and CDR2 are SGHTA and FQGNSA. The CDR3 length is 15 residues. The V end was cut by 6 bases, the J end by 5 bases, with 17 bases between. The chain's CDR3 is CASRNGASRHNEQFF. The DNA of the CDR3 is TGTGCCAGCAGAAATGGGGCTAGTCGTCACAATGAGCAGTTCTTC.

The CDR3 protein is CASRGTGGKETQYF. CDR3 sequence (DNA): TGTGCCAGTAGGGGGACAGGGGGCAAAGAGACCCAGTACTTC. The chain carries TRBV6-1 and TRBJ2-5; 12 nucleotides align to TRBD1. With V trimmed by 9 bases and J by 3 bases, 5 bases remained unmatched. The CDR3 length is 14 residues. Germline assignment: CDR1 MNHNS and CDR2 SASEGT.

The chain recombines TRBV6-6 with TRBJ1-1, with D tentatively TRBD1 (5 bases). The germline CDR1 and CDR2 sequences are MNHNY and SVGAGI (reference sequence). The CDR3 is made up of 13 amino acids. Trimming removed 4 bases from V and 4 bases from J, with 10 bases in between. The chain's CDR3 is CASSSGTATEAFF. DNA for the CDR3: TGTGCCAGCAGTTCCGGGACTGCCACTGAAGCTTTCTTT.

This rearrangement joins TRBV30 to TRBJ1-1; the match to TRBD1 covers 7 bases. With V trimmed by 1 base and J by 4 bases, 6 bases remained unmatched. The CDR3 extends over 14 amino acids. Germline V gives CDR1 GTSNPN, CDR2 SVGIG (reference sequence). The CDR3, as DNA: TGTGCCTGGAGTGATGAGGGGGCGGTCACTGAAGCTTTCTTT. Protein product: CAWSDEGAVTEAFF. Based on the CDR3 plus reference TRBV30 and TRBJ1-1, the full variable domain is SQTIHQWPATLVQPVGSPLSLECTVEGTSNPNLYWYRQAAGRGLQLLFYSVGIGQISSEVPQNLSASRPQDRQFILSSKKLLLSDSGFYLCAWSDEGAVTEAFFGQGTRLTVV.